This note documents a single T cell receptor beta chain sequence. Its antigen is not known. The data derive from a study of T-cell memory formation after mild COVID-19. Findings of the study overall: Later expanders leaned CD4+, whereas day 15 to 85 contracting clones were balanced CD4/CD8.

The 5'RACE method, run with constant-segment primers, produced TCR alpha and TCR beta cDNA libraries (carrying sample barcodes and UMIs). Using its own MiXCR run on the 5' RACE reads, TCRdb lists one record per CDR3 protein. The sample consists of 500,000 to 650,000 distinct CDR3 sequences, less than 25% of them appearing once. The CDR3 is 15 residues long. With 0 bases clipped from V and 7 bases from J, the junction kept 5 bases outside the gene matches. Looked up from germline, CDR1 is SGHRS and CDR2 is YFSETQ. The sequenced sample consisted of PBMCs or a T cell subset sorted from them (not recorded which). The receptor was derived from an adult woman who had mild COVID-19 (a few samples of this study predate the infection). Cell type and time point are not known. The chain combines TRBV5-1 with TRBJ1-2; 11 positions match TRBD1. The CDR3 region has the DNA TGCGCCAGCAGCTTGGGGTGGACAGGGGGCACTGGCTACACCTTC. As protein: CASSLGWTGGTGYTF.